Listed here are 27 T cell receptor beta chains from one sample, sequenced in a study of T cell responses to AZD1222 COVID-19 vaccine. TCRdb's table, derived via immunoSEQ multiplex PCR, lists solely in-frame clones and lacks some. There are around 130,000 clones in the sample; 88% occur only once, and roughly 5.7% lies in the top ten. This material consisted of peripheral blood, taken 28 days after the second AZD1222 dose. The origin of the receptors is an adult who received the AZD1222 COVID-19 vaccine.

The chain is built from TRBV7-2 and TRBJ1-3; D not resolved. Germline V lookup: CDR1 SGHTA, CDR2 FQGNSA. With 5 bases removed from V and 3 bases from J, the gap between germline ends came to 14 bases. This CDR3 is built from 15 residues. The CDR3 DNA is TGTGCCAGCAGCCCCCTGCCGGGATTTGGAAACACCATATATTTT. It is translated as CASSPLPGFGNTIYF.

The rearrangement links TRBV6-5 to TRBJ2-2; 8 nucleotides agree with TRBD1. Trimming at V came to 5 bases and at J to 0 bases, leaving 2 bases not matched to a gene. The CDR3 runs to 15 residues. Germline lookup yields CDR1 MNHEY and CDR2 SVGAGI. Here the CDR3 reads CASSKQGANTGELFF. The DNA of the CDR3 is TGTGCCAGCAGTAAACAGGGGGCGAACACCGGGGAGCTGTTTTTT.

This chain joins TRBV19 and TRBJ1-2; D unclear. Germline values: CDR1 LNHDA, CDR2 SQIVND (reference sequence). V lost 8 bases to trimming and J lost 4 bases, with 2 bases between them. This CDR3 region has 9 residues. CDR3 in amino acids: CASGYGYTF. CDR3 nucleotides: TGTGCCAGTGGCTATGGCTACACCTTC.

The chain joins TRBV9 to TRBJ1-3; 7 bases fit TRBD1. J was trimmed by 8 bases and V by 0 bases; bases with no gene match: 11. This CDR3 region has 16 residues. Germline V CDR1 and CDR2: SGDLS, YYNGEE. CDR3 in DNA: TGTGCCAGCAGCGTAGATTCGGGACAGCTATATGACACCATATATTTT. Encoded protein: CASSVDSGQLYDTIYF.

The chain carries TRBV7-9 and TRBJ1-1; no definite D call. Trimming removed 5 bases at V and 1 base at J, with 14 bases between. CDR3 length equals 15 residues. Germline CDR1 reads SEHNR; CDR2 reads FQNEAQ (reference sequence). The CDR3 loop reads CASSPGNIGNTEAFF. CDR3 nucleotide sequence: TGTGCCAGCAGCCCCGGTAATATAGGGAACACTGAAGCTTTCTTT.

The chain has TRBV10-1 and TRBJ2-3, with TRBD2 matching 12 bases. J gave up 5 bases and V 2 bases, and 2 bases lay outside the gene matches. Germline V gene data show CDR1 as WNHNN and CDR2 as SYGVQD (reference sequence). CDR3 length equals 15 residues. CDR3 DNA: TGCGCCAGCAGTGAGGAACTAGCGGGAGGAGATACGCAGTATTTT. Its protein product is CASSEELAGGDTQYF.

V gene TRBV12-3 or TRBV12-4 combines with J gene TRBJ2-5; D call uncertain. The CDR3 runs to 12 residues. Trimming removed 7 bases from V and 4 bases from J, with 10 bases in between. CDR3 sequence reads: CASTGSGETQYF. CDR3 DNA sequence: TGTGCCAGCACCGGGTCTGGAGAGACCCAGTACTTC.

CDR3 residues: CASSSNGYGYTF. In DNA, the CDR3 is TGTGCCAGCAGTTCAAACGGGTATGGCTACACCTTC. The chain joins TRBV12-3 or TRBV12-4 to TRBJ1-2; D is unresolved. This CDR3 contains 12 residues. Trimming stripped 4 bases from V and 5 bases from J, with 8 bases between.

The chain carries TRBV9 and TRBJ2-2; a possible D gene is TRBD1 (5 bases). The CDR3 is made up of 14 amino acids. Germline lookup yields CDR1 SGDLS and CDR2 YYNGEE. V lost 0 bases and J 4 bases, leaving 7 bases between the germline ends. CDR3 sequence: CASSVGQPTGELFF. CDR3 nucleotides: TGTGCCAGCAGCGTAGGACAGCCCACCGGGGAGCTGTTTTTT.

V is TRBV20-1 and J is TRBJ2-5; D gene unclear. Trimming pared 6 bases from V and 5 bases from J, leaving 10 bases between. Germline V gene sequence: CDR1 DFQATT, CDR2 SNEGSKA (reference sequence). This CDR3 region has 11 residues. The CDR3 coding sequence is TGCAGTGCCGCAACCGCCGAGACCCAGTACTTC. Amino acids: CSAATAETQYF.

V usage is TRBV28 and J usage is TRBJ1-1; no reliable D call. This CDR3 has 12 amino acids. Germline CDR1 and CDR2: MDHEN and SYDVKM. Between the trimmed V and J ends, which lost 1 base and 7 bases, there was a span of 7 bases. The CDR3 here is CASSLLSSEAFF. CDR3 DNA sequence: TGTGCCAGCAGTTTATTATCCAGTGAAGCTTTCTTT.

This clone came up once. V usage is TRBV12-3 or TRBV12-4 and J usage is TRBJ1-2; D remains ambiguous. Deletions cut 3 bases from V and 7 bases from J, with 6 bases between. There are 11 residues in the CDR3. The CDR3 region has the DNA TGTGCCAGCAGTTTCCTTGGTGGCTACACCTTC. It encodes CASSFLGGYTF.

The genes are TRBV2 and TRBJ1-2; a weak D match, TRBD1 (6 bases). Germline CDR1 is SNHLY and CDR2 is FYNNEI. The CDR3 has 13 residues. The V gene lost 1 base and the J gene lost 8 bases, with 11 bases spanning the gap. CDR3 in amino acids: CASSEEGGAGYTF. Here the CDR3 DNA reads TGTGCCAGCAGTGAAGAAGGGGGAGCCGGCTACACCTTC.

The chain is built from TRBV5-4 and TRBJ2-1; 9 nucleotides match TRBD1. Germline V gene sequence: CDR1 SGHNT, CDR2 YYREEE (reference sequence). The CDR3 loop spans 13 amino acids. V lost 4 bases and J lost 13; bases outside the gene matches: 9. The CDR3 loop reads CASSQSRDRDQFF. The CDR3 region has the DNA TGTGCCAGCAGCCAGTCCCGGGACAGGGATCAGTTCTTC.

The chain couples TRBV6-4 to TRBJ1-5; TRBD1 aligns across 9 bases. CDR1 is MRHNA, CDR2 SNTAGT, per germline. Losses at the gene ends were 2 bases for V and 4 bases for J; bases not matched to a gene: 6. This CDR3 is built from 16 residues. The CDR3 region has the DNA TGTGCCAGCAGTGACCCCCCGGACAGGGGAAATCAGCCCCAGCATTTT. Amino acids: CASSDPPDRGNQPQHF.

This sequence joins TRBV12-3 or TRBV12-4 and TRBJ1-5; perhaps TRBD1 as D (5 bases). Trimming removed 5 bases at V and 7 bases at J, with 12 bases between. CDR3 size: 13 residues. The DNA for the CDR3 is TGTGCCAGCAGTCCGGGACGTGGGCAGCCCCAGCATTTT. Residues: CASSPGRGQPQHF.

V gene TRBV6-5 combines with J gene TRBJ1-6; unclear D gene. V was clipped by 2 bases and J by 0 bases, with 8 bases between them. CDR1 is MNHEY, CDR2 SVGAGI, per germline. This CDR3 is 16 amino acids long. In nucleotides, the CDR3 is TGTGCCAGCAGTTACACCTGGAGCTCCTATAATTCACCCCTCCACTTT. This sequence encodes CASSYTWSSYNSPLHF.

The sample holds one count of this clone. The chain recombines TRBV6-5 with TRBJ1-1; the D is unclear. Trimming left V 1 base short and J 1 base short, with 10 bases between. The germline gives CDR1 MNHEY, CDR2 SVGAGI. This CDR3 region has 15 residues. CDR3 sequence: CASSYLERRNTEAFF. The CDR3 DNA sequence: TGTGCCAGCAGTTACTTGGAGAGAAGGAACACTGAAGCTTTCTTT.

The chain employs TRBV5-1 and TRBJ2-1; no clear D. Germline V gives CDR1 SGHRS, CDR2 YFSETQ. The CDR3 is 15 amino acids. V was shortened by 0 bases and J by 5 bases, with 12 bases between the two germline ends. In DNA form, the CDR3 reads TGCGCCAGCAGCTTGGCGGCGGAACTACACAATGAGCAGTTCTTC. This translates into CASSLAAELHNEQFF.

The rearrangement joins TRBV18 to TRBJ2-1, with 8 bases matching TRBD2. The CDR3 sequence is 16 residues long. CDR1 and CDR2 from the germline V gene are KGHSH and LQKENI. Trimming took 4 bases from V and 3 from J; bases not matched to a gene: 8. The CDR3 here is CASSRTSLGIYNEQFF. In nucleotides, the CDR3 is TGTGCCAGCTCACGGACTAGCCTTGGGATCTACAATGAGCAGTTCTTC.

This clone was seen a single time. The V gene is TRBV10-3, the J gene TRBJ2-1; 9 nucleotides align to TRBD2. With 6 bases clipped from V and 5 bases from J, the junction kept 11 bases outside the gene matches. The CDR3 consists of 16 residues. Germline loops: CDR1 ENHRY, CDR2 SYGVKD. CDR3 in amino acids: CAIREIAGVAHNEQFF. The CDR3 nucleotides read TGTGCCATCAGAGAAATAGCGGGAGTAGCCCACAATGAGCAGTTCTTC.

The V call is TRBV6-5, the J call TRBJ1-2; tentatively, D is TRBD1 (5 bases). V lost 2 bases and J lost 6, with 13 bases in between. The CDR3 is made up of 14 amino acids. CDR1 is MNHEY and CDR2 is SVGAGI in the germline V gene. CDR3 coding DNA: TGTGCCAGCAGTTACGTCGCTCAGGGCCATGGCTACACCTTC. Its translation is CASSYVAQGHGYTF.

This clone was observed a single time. The CDR3 sequence is CASSIAGGADTQYF. The CDR3 DNA reads TGTGCCAGTAGTATAGCGGGAGGGGCAGATACGCAGTATTTT. The chain combines TRBV19 with TRBJ2-3, with TRBD2 matching over 8 bases. This CDR3 contains 14 residues. The germline V gene encodes CDR1 LNHDA and CDR2 SQIVND (reference sequence). Trimming took 1 base from V and 4 from J; bases not matched to a gene: 1.

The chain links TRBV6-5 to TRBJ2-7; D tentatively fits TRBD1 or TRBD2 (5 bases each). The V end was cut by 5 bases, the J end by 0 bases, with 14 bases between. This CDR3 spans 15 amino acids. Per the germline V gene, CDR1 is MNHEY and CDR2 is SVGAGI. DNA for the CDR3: TGTGCCAGCAGTAGAATCCGGGACGACTCCTACGAGCAGTACTTC. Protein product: CASSRIRDDSYEQYF.

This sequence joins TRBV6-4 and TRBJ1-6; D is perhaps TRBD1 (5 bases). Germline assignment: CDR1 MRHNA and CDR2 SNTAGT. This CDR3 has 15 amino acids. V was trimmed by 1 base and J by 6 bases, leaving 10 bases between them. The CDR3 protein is CASSDLGLSNSPLHF. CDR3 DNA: TGTGCCAGCAGTGACTTGGGACTTTCTAATTCACCCCTCCACTTT.

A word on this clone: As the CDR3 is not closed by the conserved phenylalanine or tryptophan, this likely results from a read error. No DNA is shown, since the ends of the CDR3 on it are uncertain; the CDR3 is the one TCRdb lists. This CDR3 is CASSLEVGPLFL. V and J are TRBV7-8 and TRBJ1-4. Germline V gives CDR1 SGHVS, CDR2 FQNEAQ. Ends included, the CDR3 has 12 residues.

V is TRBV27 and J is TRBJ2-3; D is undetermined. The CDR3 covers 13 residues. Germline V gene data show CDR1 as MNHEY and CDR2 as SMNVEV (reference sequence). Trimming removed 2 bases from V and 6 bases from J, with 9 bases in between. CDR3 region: CASSLIREDTQYF. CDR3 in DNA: TGTGCCAGCAGTTTAATACGTGAGGATACGCAGTATTTT.